This TCR beta chain was observed in a study of T cells in Graves' hyperthyroidism and ophthalmopathy. The germline V gene encodes CDR1 SGHRS and CDR2 YFSETQ. The CDR3 length is 14 residues. V lost 4 bases, J lost 3 bases, and 6 bases stayed unmatched. Thyroid ultrasound, orbital computed tomography, clinical symptoms, and serum thyroxine and TRAb underpinned diagnoses. Amplification of TCR beta CDR3 regions used RNA as the template. A first-round RT-PCR of the TCR CDR3 used the HTBI primer set. Via MiXCR, TCRdb re-called the multiplex PCR reads, giving one row per CDR3 protein. There are some 570,000 distinct CDR3 sequences in the sample; about a sixth occur only once, and 17% lies in the top ten.

Source material: blood. The TCR comes from a woman aged 18-29 years with Graves' ophthalmopathy. The chain carries TRBV5-1 and TRBJ2-7, with 8 bases matching TRBD2. CDR3 residues: CASSGTSGHYEQYF. The CDR3 DNA reads as TGCGCCAGCAGCGGAACTAGCGGCCACTACGAGCAGTACTTC.